The sequence of this T cell receptor (beta chain) was determined in a study of blood T cell repertoires in COVID-19. Study in general: There were acute and convalescent COVID-19 samples, and they came from the United States, Italy and Spain. Sample material is recorded as cDNA or gDNA derived from T cells, B-cell-depleted T cells, or PBMCs.

In the study's own analysis: Amplified reference gene primers provided the basis for estimating nucleated cell counts. Sequenced by immunoSEQ multiplex PCR; TCRdb stores in-frame clones only, minus some. V and J calls and clone size follow that table, whereas D and trimming were derived from the DNA. The table lists 88,000 or so clones, 70% to 90% of them singletons. Germline V gives CDR1 SEHNR, CDR2 FQNEAQ (reference sequence). V lost 3 bases and J lost 6, with 5 bases in between. The CDR3 contains 11 residues. This clone was recorded only once. The genes are TRBV7-9 and TRBJ1-1; D is uncertain. Sequencing input: peripheral blood. The receptor was derived from a man aged 60 to 75 with acute or convalescent COVID-19. This CDR3 is CASSFRSEAFF. The CDR3 DNA follows: TGTGCCAGCAGCTTTCGGTCTGAAGCTTTCTTT.